This T cell receptor beta chain comes out of a study of blood T cell repertoires in COVID-19. Turning to the study itself: Acute and convalescent COVID-19 samples came from the United States, Italy and Spain. T cells, B-cell-depleted T cells, or PBMCs supplied cDNA or gDNA.

This CDR3 has 15 residues. Looked up from germline, CDR1 is MNHEY and CDR2 is SVGAGI. Germline trimming cut 5 bases from V and 0 bases from J; bases unmatched to any gene: 4. Original methodology: Amplification of reference gene primers was used by the study to estimate nucleated cell counts. Measured with immunoSEQ multiplex PCR; TCRdb has only the in-frame clones, and not every one. For V, J and clone size, that table is used; D and trimming come from the DNA. The data show around 26,000 clones, 90% to 95% seen once. The sequenced material came from peripheral blood. This rearrangement joins TRBV6-5 to TRBJ1-3; 7 nucleotides line up with TRBD1. This TCR derives from a human donor in a cohort sampled during active COVID-19. The CDR3, as DNA: TGTGCCAGCAGTCTCCGGGACAGCTCTGGAAACACCATATATTTT. Protein: CASSLRDSSGNTIYF.